This T cell receptor (beta chain) was captured by sequencing in a study of OX40 agonist ivuxolimab in advanced cancers. Whole-study findings and limits: CD4+ and CD8+ T cells in blood underwent clonal expansion by week 6 at 0.1 to 3.0 mg/kg.

Libraries were prepared by immunoSEQ multiplex PCR; TCRdb keeps only in-frame clonotypes and omits some of them. The profile shows approximately 90,000 clones, around 90% of them singletons. This clone was counted once. Its specificity is not known. J lost 3 bases, V lost 5 bases, and 8 bases had no gene match. In germline, CDR1 is MNHEY, CDR2 SVGAGI. The CDR3 has 15 amino acids. This specimen was CD4+ or CD8+ T cells sorted from blood, taken in a trial of the OX40 agonist ivuxolimab. The sequence came from an adult with an advanced solid tumor such as melanoma, head and neck, liver or kidney cancer. This chain joins TRBV6-5 and TRBJ1-1; TRBD1 agrees at 8 bases. CDR3 sequence reads: CASSPGTGTHTEAFF. CDR3 nucleotides: TGTGCCAGCAGTCCCGGGACAGGTACGCACACTGAAGCTTTCTTT.